The 9 T cell receptor beta chains presented below share a single source sample, sequenced in a study of CD8 T cells in Susac syndrome. cDNA came from about 0.46 to 1 ug RNA primed by random hexamers. TCRdb reprocessed the immunoSEQ multiplex PCR reads with MiXCR, giving one entry per CDR3 protein. This sample has 170,000 or so distinct CDR3 sequences, with roughly 92% found just once. The source material was CD4+ T cells from PBMCs. These receptors were collected from a human donor with multiple sclerosis.

The rearrangement links TRBV5-1 to TRBJ2-1, with 7 positions matching TRBD2. Looked up from germline, CDR1 is SGHRS and CDR2 is YFSETQ. The V and J ends lost 2 bases and 2 bases, in that order; junction bases with no gene match: 4. This CDR3 has 15 amino acids. CDR3 sequence (DNA): TGCGCCAGCAGCTTACGGGGGGAGCCCTACAATGAGCAGTTCTTC. Protein sequence: CASSLRGEPYNEQFF.

The V gene is TRBV27, the J gene TRBJ2-3, with 9 bases identical to TRBD2. V was clipped by 3 bases and J by 1 base; unmatched bases: 5. CDR3 length: 16 amino acids. Germline lookup yields CDR1 MNHEY and CDR2 SMNVEV (reference sequence). The CDR3 sequence is CASSFLAGTRTDTQYF. CDR3 sequence (DNA): TGTGCCAGCAGTTTCCTAGCGGGGACACGCACAGATACGCAGTATTTT.

In this sample, this clonotype turned up once. The gene calls are TRBV5-1 and TRBJ2-1; D perhaps matches TRBD1 (5 bases). Germline V CDR1 and CDR2: SGHRS, YFSETQ. Trimming stripped 7 bases from V and 2 bases from J, with 16 bases between. CDR3 size: 15 residues. DNA for the CDR3: TGCGCCAGCGGGCAGGGCTTCGCAACCTACAATGAGCAGTTCTTC. This sequence encodes CASGQGFATYNEQFF.

The chain uses TRBV9 and TRBJ2-7; no definite D call. Trimming took off 0 bases at V and 0 bases at J, with 10 bases between the two ends. CDR3 size: 15 residues. Germline CDR1 is SGDLS and CDR2 is YYNGEE. The CDR3 protein is CASSVGIGHSYEQYF. The DNA for the CDR3 is TGTGCCAGCAGCGTAGGTATAGGTCACTCCTACGAGCAGTACTTC.

The rearrangement links TRBV24-1 to TRBJ1-1, with unresolved D. Trimming cost V 1 base and J 4 bases, with 6 bases left between them. The CDR3 covers 13 residues. Germline V gene lookup returns CDR1 KGHDR and CDR2 SFDVKD. CDR3 in amino acids: CATSDFLGTEAFF. The DNA for the CDR3 is TGTGCCACCAGTGATTTCCTGGGCACTGAAGCTTTCTTT.

This chain's CDR3 is CASSERGMSSPLHF. CDR3 nucleotide sequence: TGTGCCAGCAGTGAACGGGGAATGAGTTCACCCCTCCACTTT. The chain recombines TRBV25-1 with TRBJ1-6; no definite D call. V lost 2 bases, J lost 9 bases, and 11 bases lay in between. This CDR3 has 14 residues. Germline CDR1 MGHDK, CDR2 SYGVNS.

CDR3 nucleotides: TGTGCCAGCAGCGTAGCTTTGGGGACTAGCGGCACCGGGGAGCTGTTTTTT. This codes for CASSVALGTSGTGELFF. This rearrangement joins TRBV9 to TRBJ2-2, with 11 bases fitting TRBD2. Germline V gene data show CDR1 as SGDLS and CDR2 as YYNGEE. This CDR3 is built from 17 residues. Losses at the gene ends were 0 bases for V and 4 bases for J; bases not matched to a gene: 5.

This chain links TRBV7-2 with TRBJ2-1, with a tentative D call TRBD1 (6 bases). Deletions cut 5 bases from V and 6 bases from J, with 23 bases between. This CDR3 spans 17 amino acids. From germline, CDR1 is SGHTA and CDR2 FQGNSA. CDR3 amino acids: CASSPRQAPHQGNEQFF. CDR3 in DNA: TGTGCCAGCAGCCCTCGACAGGCCCCCCATCAGGGCAATGAGCAGTTCTTC.

This clonotype was counted once. The genes are TRBV5-4 and TRBJ2-7; 10 positions agree with TRBD2. Germline lookup yields CDR1 SGHNT and CDR2 YYREEE (reference sequence). The trim removed 4 bases at V and 10 bases at J, leaving 8 bases unmatched. CDR3 length: 13 residues. The CDR3 region is CASSPSGGVPQYF. For the CDR3, the DNA is TGTGCCAGCAGCCCTAGCGGGGGAGTACCCCAGTACTTC.